The 11 T cell receptor beta chains listed next were all sequenced from one sample in a study of blood T cell repertoires in COVID-19. Generated by immunoSEQ multiplex PCR, the TCRdb table keeps only in-frame clones and is missing some. The sample contains tens of thousands of clones, more than 85% of which appear only once. The sequenced material came from peripheral blood. The receptors come from a man aged 55-75 years with acute or convalescent COVID-19.

The genes are TRBV6-2 or TRBV6-3 and TRBJ2-3; TRBD2 aligns across 10 bases. J was trimmed by 2 bases and V by 5 bases; bases with no gene match: 1. The germline V gene has CDR1 MNHEY and CDR2 SVGEGT. CDR3 length equals 14 residues. The CDR3 protein is CASSLAGDTDTQYF. The DNA for the CDR3 is TGTGCCAGCAGTCTAGCGGGAGACACAGATACGCAGTATTTT.

This sequence joins TRBV27 and TRBJ2-5, with 10 bases fitting TRBD2. CDR1 MNHEY and CDR2 SMNVEV come from the germline V gene (reference sequence). After removal of 5 bases from V and 3 bases from J, the junction contained 15 bases not matched to a gene. CDR3 length equals 18 residues. This CDR3 reads CASSPRRDSGRTKETQYF. In DNA form, the CDR3 reads TGTGCCAGCAGTCCACGTCGAGATAGCGGGAGGACTAAAGAGACCCAGTACTTC.

The V call is TRBV19, the J call TRBJ1-5; D possibly corresponds to TRBD1 (5 bases). V was cut by 1 base and J by 7 bases, with 14 bases left in between. Germline-derived CDR1 and CDR2 are LNHDA and SQIVND (reference sequence). This CDR3 has 15 residues. The chain's CDR3 is CASSIGGASGQPQHF. CDR3 nucleotide sequence: TGTGCCAGTAGTATAGGTGGGGCAAGTGGGCAGCCCCAGCATTTT. The variable domain in full, with the rest retrieved from reference TRBV19 and TRBJ1-5, is DGGITQSPKYLFRKEGQNVTLSCEQNLNHDAMYWYRQDPGQGLRLIYYSQIVNDFQKGDIAEGYSVSREKKESFPLTVTSAQKNPTAFYLCASSIGGASGQPQHFGDGTRLSIL.

The V call is TRBV7-2, the J call TRBJ1-1; D is perhaps TRBD1 (6 bases). This CDR3 region has 16 residues. V gave up 2 bases and J gave up 0 bases, with 13 bases separating them. Germline CDR1 is SGHTA and CDR2 is FQGNSA. The CDR3, as DNA: TGTGCCAGCAGCTTAATAGGGGGTACGATGAACACTGAAGCTTTCTTT. Its translation: CASSLIGGTMNTEAFF.

As regards this clone: One end of the junction varies from germline; a read error may be responsible. The V and J genes are TRBV7-9 and TRBJ1-5; weak D call: TRBD1 (6 bases). The CDR3 runs 17 residues. Per germline, CDR1 SEHNR and CDR2 FQNEAQ (reference sequence). CDR3 in amino acids: CASSLEGSEGGNLPQHF. The CDR3 DNA sequence: TGTGCCAGCAGCTTAGAAGGGTCCGAAGGGGGTAATCTGCCCCAGCATTTT.

For the CDR3, the DNA is TGCAGCGTTGAAGAGGTCAGAAACACTGAAGCTTTCTTT. Protein sequence: CSVEEVRNTEAFF. V is TRBV29-1 and J is TRBJ1-1; D remains ambiguous. Germline CDR1 is SQVTM and CDR2 is ANQGSEA. The CDR3 totals 13 residues. V was shortened by 0 bases and J by 2 bases, with 7 bases between the two germline ends.

The chain links TRBV5-1 to TRBJ2-5; TRBD2 matches at 7 bases. CDR1 is SGHRS and CDR2 is YFSETQ in the germline V gene. J lost 4 bases, V lost 3 bases, and 9 bases had no gene match. The CDR3 covers 15 residues. The CDR3 DNA reads as TGCGCCAGCAGCTCCCCTCGGGGGGAGGCAGAGACCCAGTACTTC. This translates into CASSSPRGEAETQYF.

The gene calls are TRBV11-3 and TRBJ2-1, with TRBD1 as a possible D gene (6 bases). CDR3 length: 14 residues. The ends were cut back, 2 bases at V and 12 bases at J, with 17 bases in the middle. In germline, CDR1 is SGHNT, CDR2 YENEEA. The CDR3 DNA follows: TGTGCCAGCAGCTTATCCCCCGAGGGGGTCAGGCAGTTCTTC. Amino acid sequence: CASSLSPEGVRQFF.

There are a few counts of this clone. The gene calls are TRBV11-2 and TRBJ1-5; D is unclear. V was trimmed by 0 bases and J by 6 bases, leaving 6 bases between them. Germline CDR1 is SGHAT and CDR2 is FQNNGV. CDR3 length equals 13 residues. DNA for the CDR3: TGTGCCAGCAGCTTAGATCGGGGTCAGCCCCAGCATTTT. Encoded protein: CASSLDRGQPQHF.

The rearrangement links TRBV27 to TRBJ2-7, with TRBD1 as a possible D gene (5 bases). Trimming pared 2 bases from V and 2 bases from J, leaving 10 bases between. Germline-derived CDR1 and CDR2 are MNHEY and SMNVEV (reference sequence). CDR3 length: 14 residues. CDR3 in DNA: TGTGCCAGCAGTTTAGGTACCAGGGCCTACGAGCAGTACTTC. Amino acids: CASSLGTRAYEQYF.

The chain has TRBV27 and TRBJ2-2; perhaps TRBD1 as D (6 bases). The germline V gene encodes CDR1 MNHEY and CDR2 SMNVEV (reference sequence). With 2 bases removed from V and 6 bases from J, the gap between germline ends came to 13 bases. This CDR3 has 15 amino acids. DNA for the CDR3: TGTGCCAGCAGTTTAAGGCAGGGGTGGGCCGGGGAGCTGTTTTTT. Protein sequence: CASSLRQGWAGELFF.